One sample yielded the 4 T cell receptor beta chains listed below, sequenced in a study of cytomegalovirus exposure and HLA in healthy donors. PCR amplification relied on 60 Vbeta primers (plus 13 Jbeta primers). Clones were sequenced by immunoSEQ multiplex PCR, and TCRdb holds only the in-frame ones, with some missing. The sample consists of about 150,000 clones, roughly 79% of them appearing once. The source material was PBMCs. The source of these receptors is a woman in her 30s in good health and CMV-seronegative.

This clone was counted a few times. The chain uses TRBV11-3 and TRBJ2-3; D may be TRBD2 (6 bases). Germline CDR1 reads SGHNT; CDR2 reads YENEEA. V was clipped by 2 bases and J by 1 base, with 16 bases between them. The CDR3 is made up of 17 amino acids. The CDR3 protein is CASSLNRRELGTDTQYF. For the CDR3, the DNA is TGTGCCAGCAGCTTAAACCGTCGGGAGTTGGGCACAGATACGCAGTATTTT.

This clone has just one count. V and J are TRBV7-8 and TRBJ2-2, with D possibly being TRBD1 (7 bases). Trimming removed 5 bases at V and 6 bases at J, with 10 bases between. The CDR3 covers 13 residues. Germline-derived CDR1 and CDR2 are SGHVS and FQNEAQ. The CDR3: CASSDREAGELFF. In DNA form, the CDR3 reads TGTGCCAGCAGCGACAGGGAGGCCGGGGAGCTGTTTTTT.

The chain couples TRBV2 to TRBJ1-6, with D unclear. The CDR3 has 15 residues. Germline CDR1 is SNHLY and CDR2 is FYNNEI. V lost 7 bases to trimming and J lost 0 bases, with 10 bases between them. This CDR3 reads CASIGGSSYNSPLHF. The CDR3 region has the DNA TGTGCCAGCATAGGCGGGAGCTCCTATAATTCACCCCTCCACTTT.

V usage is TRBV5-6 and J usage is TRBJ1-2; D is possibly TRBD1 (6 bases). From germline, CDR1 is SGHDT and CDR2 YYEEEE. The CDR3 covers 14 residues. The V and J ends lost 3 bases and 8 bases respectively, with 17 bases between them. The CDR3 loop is CASSSQGWFGGYTF. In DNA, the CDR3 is TGTGCCAGCAGCTCCCAGGGGTGGTTTGGCGGCTACACCTTC.